This is a list of T cell receptor beta chains from one sample in a study of chemoradiotherapy in HPV16-positive cancers. Profiling relied on immunoSEQ multiplex PCR, and the TCRdb table lists in-frame clones only, not all of them. Here the sample spans around 2,800 clones, 83% being singletons. Sample: tumor tissue, taken from a patient who underwent chemoradiotherapy. Source of these receptors: a human donor with HPV-associated anogenital cancer. Each CDR3 is given with its conserved first and last residue. The order of the fields is J gene, D gene, V gene, clone size, CDR3 protein, CDR3 DNA. A D gene is named only where the DNA matches it firmly. Rows may omit the clone size; those that give it use once, few, many or a size class.

j_call: TRBJ1-4; d_call: TRBD1; v_call: TRBV19; clone_size: NA; cdr3_aa: CASRRDSPQGREKLFF; cdr3_nt: TGTGCCAGTAGACGGGACAGTCCCCAAGGACGTGAAAAACTGTTTTTT
j_call: TRBJ1-2; d_call: NA; v_call: TRBV7-8; clone_size: NA; cdr3_aa: CASSLDRQNGYTF; cdr3_nt: TGTGCCAGCAGCTTAGACAGACAGAATGGCTACACCTTC
j_call: TRBJ1-2; d_call: NA; v_call: TRBV18; clone_size: NA; cdr3_aa: CASSTGNYGYTF; cdr3_nt: TGTGCCAGCTCAACGGGGAACTATGGCTACACCTTC
j_call: TRBJ1-4; d_call: NA; v_call: TRBV19; clone_size: NA; cdr3_aa: CASSMLGAAVREKLFF; cdr3_nt: TGTGCCAGTAGTATGCTCGGGGCGGCGGTCCGGGAAAAACTGTTTTTT
j_call: TRBJ1-6; d_call: NA; v_call: TRBV2; clone_size: few; cdr3_aa: CASSEATGRNSPLHF; cdr3_nt: TGTGCCAGCAGTGAAGCTACGGGACGTAATTCACCCCTCCACTTT
j_call: TRBJ2-1; d_call: NA; v_call: TRBV4-1; clone_size: NA; cdr3_aa: CASSQATGPLRDEQFF; cdr3_nt: TGCGCCAGCAGCCAAGCGACAGGTCCCCTGCGCGATGAGCAGTTCTTC
j_call: TRBJ2-1; d_call: TRBD2; v_call: TRBV7-2; clone_size: NA; cdr3_aa: CASSLVASWVAGRYNEQFF; cdr3_nt: TGTGCCAGCAGCTTAGTAGCGAGTTGGGTAGCGGGGCGATACAATGAGCAGTTCTTC
j_call: TRBJ1-5; d_call: NA; v_call: TRBV4-3; clone_size: NA; cdr3_aa: CASSQGIHQPQHF; cdr3_nt: TGCGCCAGCAGCCAAGGGATCCATCAGCCCCAGCATTTT
j_call: TRBJ2-3; d_call: TRBD2; v_call: TRBV12-5; clone_size: NA; cdr3_aa: CASGLGGRTDTQYF; cdr3_nt: TGTGCTAGTGGTTTGGGCGGGAGGACAGATACGCAGTATTTT
j_call: TRBJ1-1; d_call: NA; v_call: TRBV4-2; clone_size: NA; cdr3_aa: CATSREARMNTEAFF; cdr3_nt: TGTGCCACTTCCAGGGAAGCGAGAATGAACACTGAAGCTTTCTTT
j_call: TRBJ2-5; d_call: NA; v_call: TRBV18; clone_size: NA; cdr3_aa: CASSPPWGRHQETQYF; cdr3_nt: TGTGCCAGCTCACCACCTTGGGGCAGGCACCAAGAGACCCAGTACTTC
j_call: TRBJ1-2; d_call: TRBD1; v_call: TRBV5-5; clone_size: once; cdr3_aa: CASSFGMTGSNGYTF; cdr3_nt: TGTGCCAGCAGCTTCGGGATGACAGGGTCAAATGGCTACACCTTC
j_call: TRBJ1-1; d_call: NA; v_call: TRBV4-1; clone_size: NA; cdr3_aa: CASSQRGSSEAFF; cdr3_nt: TGCGCCAGCAGCCAAAGGGGGAGCTCTGAAGCTTTCTTT
j_call: TRBJ1-3; d_call: NA; v_call: TRBV9; clone_size: NA; cdr3_aa: CASSVAPGACSGNTIYF; cdr3_nt: TGTGCCAGCAGCGTAGCCCCAGGGGCGTGCTCTGGAAACACCATATATTTT
j_call: TRBJ1-2; d_call: NA; v_call: TRBV6-1; clone_size: NA; cdr3_aa: CATWGGRNYGYTF; cdr3_nt: TGTGCCACCTGGGGAGGTCGGAACTATGGCTACACCTTC
j_call: TRBJ2-4; d_call: NA; v_call: TRBV6-5; clone_size: NA; cdr3_aa: CASSRNRRENIQYF; cdr3_nt: TGTGCCAGCAGCCGTAACAGGCGGGAAAACATTCAGTACTTC
j_call: TRBJ1-2; d_call: NA; v_call: TRBV25-1; clone_size: NA; cdr3_aa: CATGPVGAVGYTF; cdr3_nt: TGTGCCACCGGACCAGTGGGGGCTGTTGGCTACACCTTC
j_call: TRBJ2-3; d_call: NA; v_call: TRBV5-1; clone_size: NA; cdr3_aa: CASSYGRTDTQYF; cdr3_nt: TGCGCCAGCAGCTACGGACGGACAGATACGCAGTATTTT
j_call: TRBJ1-6; d_call: TRBD1; v_call: TRBV27; clone_size: NA; cdr3_aa: CASRPGQLNSPLHF; cdr3_nt: TGTGCCAGCAGGCCGGGACAGTTGAATTCACCCCTCCACTTT
j_call: TRBJ2-3; d_call: TRBD2; v_call: TRBV4-2; clone_size: once; cdr3_aa: CASSQRTSGSYTQYF; cdr3_nt: TGTGCCAGCAGCCAGAGGACTAGCGGGAGTTATACGCAGTATTTT
j_call: TRBJ1-1; d_call: TRBD1; v_call: TRBV18; clone_size: NA; cdr3_aa: CASSPTQGQANTEAFF; cdr3_nt: TGTGCCAGCTCACCTACTCAAGGACAGGCGAACACTGAAGCTTTCTTT
j_call: TRBJ1-1; d_call: NA; v_call: TRBV5-4; clone_size: NA; cdr3_aa: CASSFGRVNEAFF; cdr3_nt: TGTGCCAGCAGCTTTGGTCGCGTAAATGAAGCTTTCTTT
j_call: TRBJ1-3; d_call: NA; v_call: TRBV5-5; clone_size: NA; cdr3_aa: CASSFSSGNTIYF; cdr3_nt: TGTGCCAGCAGCTTTTCCTCTGGAAACACCATATATTTT
j_call: TRBJ2-4; d_call: TRBD2; v_call: TRBV19; clone_size: NA; cdr3_aa: CASSIPSGGRGKNIQYF; cdr3_nt: TGTGCCAGTAGTATTCCTAGCGGGGGACGAGGCAAAAACATTCAGTACTTC
j_call: TRBJ1-4; d_call: NA; v_call: TRBV5-1; clone_size: NA; cdr3_aa: CASSSGEGVVEKLFF; cdr3_nt: TGCGCCAGCAGCTCAGGGGAGGGTGTTGTTGAAAAACTGTTTTTT
j_call: TRBJ1-1; d_call: TRBD1; v_call: TRBV6-1; clone_size: NA; cdr3_aa: CASSRDRRYEAFF; cdr3_nt: TGTGCCAGCTCCCGGGACAGGCGATATGAAGCTTTCTTT
j_call: TRBJ1-5; d_call: NA; v_call: TRBV4-2; clone_size: NA; cdr3_aa: CASSPNREEDNQPQHF; cdr3_nt: TGTGCCAGCAGCCCTAACAGGGAAGAGGACAATCAGCCCCAGCATTTT
j_call: TRBJ1-3; d_call: TRBD1; v_call: TRBV19; clone_size: NA; cdr3_aa: CASSPRQGTYGNTIYF; cdr3_nt: TGTGCCAGTAGTCCCCGACAGGGTACATATGGAAACACCATATATTTT
j_call: TRBJ1-1; d_call: TRBD1; v_call: TRBV30; clone_size: NA; cdr3_aa: CAWRGDRGLSLAFF; cdr3_nt: TGTGCCTGGAGGGGCGACAGGGGATTGTCTCTAGCTTTCTTT
j_call: TRBJ1-2; d_call: NA; v_call: TRBV7-9; clone_size: NA; cdr3_aa: CASSPPGRRDSYGYTF; cdr3_nt: TGTGCCAGCAGCCCCCCCGGCCGCAGGGATTCCTATGGCTACACCTTC
j_call: TRBJ2-1; d_call: NA; v_call: TRBV11-3; clone_size: NA; cdr3_aa: CASSLGSGVYNEQFF; cdr3_nt: TGTGCCAGCAGCTTAGGGTCGGGGGTGTACAATGAGCAGTTCTTC
j_call: TRBJ2-2; d_call: NA; v_call: TRBV7-2; clone_size: NA; cdr3_aa: CASSPTPSNTGELFF; cdr3_nt: TGTGCCAGCAGCCCCACTCCCTCGAACACCGGGGAGCTGTTTTTT
j_call: TRBJ1-1; d_call: NA; v_call: TRBV4-1; clone_size: NA; cdr3_aa: CASSHPRRGMNTEAFF; cdr3_nt: TGCGCCAGCAGCCACCCCCGGCGGGGAATGAACACTGAAGCTTTCTTT
j_call: TRBJ2-5; d_call: NA; v_call: TRBV28; clone_size: NA; cdr3_aa: CASSSTGRSEETQYF; cdr3_nt: TGTGCCAGCAGTTCCACTGGGCGCAGCGAAGAGACCCAGTACTTC